These T cell receptor beta chains were read from a single sample in a study of cytomegalovirus exposure and HLA in healthy donors. TCRdb's copy holds only in-frame clones and misses some; the assay was immunoSEQ multiplex PCR. The sample yields 130,000 to 150,000 clones, more than 80% seen once. The material sequenced was PBMCs. Receptors originate from a woman aged 40 to 50 in good health and CMV-seropositive. The CDR3 runs from the conserved cysteine through the conserved F or W. A D gene is named only where the DNA matches it firmly. For some rows the clone size is stated as once, few or many, or as a class when expanded; others skip it.

v_gene: TRBV30
abundance: NA
j_gene: TRBJ2-4
d_gene: TRBD2
CDR3aa: CAWSINPGLAGGGIAKNIQYF
CDR3nt: TGTGCCTGGAGTATTAATCCGGGACTAGCGGGGGGCGGCATAGCCAAAAACATTCAGTACTTC

v_gene: TRBV29-1
abundance: NA
j_gene: TRBJ2-1
d_gene: TRBD2
CDR3aa: CSGRTSGSGHEQFF
CDR3nt: TGCAGCGGGCGGACTAGCGGGAGCGGGCATGAGCAGTTCTTC

v_gene: TRBV5-1
abundance: NA
j_gene: TRBJ2-5
d_gene: NA
CDR3aa: CASSLGGLETQYF
CDR3nt: TGCGCCAGCAGCTTGGGAGGTTTAGAGACCCAGTACTTC

v_gene: TRBV7-8
abundance: once
j_gene: TRBJ2-4
d_gene: NA
CDR3aa: CASSTQLARPHYF
CDR3nt: TGTGCCAGCAGCACACAACTAGCCAGGCCCCATTACTTC

v_gene: TRBV5-1
abundance: NA
j_gene: TRBJ2-7
d_gene: TRBD2
CDR3aa: CASSLSGRAREQYF
CDR3nt: TGCGCCAGCAGCCTTAGCGGGAGGGCCCGGGAACAGTACTTC

v_gene: TRBV10-3
abundance: NA
j_gene: TRBJ2-5
d_gene: NA
CDR3aa: CAISAGAGEQYF
CDR3nt: TGTGCCATCAGTGCAGGGGCCGGGGAGCAGTACTTC

v_gene: TRBV5-3
abundance: NA
j_gene: TRBJ2-5
d_gene: NA
CDR3aa: CARPEEGEGGETQYF
CDR3nt: TGTGCCAGACCCGAGGAGGGAGAGGGGGGGGAGACCCAGTACTTC

v_gene: TRBV27
abundance: NA
j_gene: TRBJ2-7
d_gene: TRBD2
CDR3aa: CASSLSSLGRTYEQYF
CDR3nt: TGTGCCAGCAGTTTATCCTCCCTCGGGAGGACGTACGAGCAGTACTTC

v_gene: TRBV18
abundance: NA
j_gene: TRBJ2-1
d_gene: TRBD2
CDR3aa: CASSPPPAGELNEQFF
CDR3nt: TGTGCCAGCTCACCACCCCCAGCGGGGGAGCTTAATGAGCAGTTCTTC

v_gene: TRBV27
abundance: NA
j_gene: TRBJ2-1
d_gene: TRBD1
CDR3aa: CASSQDRVPRRNEQFF
CDR3nt: TGTGCCAGCAGCCAGGACAGGGTCCCGAGACGGAATGAGCAGTTCTTC

v_gene: TRBV14
abundance: NA
j_gene: TRBJ2-1
d_gene: NA
CDR3aa: CASSQERSSYNEQFF
CDR3nt: TGTGCCAGCAGCCAAGAGAGGAGCTCCTACAATGAGCAGTTCTTC

v_gene: TRBV7-9
abundance: NA
j_gene: TRBJ2-7
d_gene: NA
CDR3aa: CASSSITGIGEQYF
CDR3nt: TGTGCCAGCAGCTCGATAACAGGGATCGGTGAGCAGTACTTC

v_gene: TRBV4-1
abundance: NA
j_gene: TRBJ2-7
d_gene: NA
CDR3aa: CASSQDPYEQYF
CDR3nt: TGCGCCAGCAGCCAAGATCCTTACGAGCAGTACTTC

v_gene: TRBV7-9
abundance: NA
j_gene: TRBJ1-2
d_gene: NA
CDR3aa: CASSLGGIYGYTF
CDR3nt: TGTGCCAGCAGCTTAGGAGGAATCTATGGCTACACCTTC

v_gene: TRBV7-3
abundance: NA
j_gene: TRBJ2-3
d_gene: TRBD2
CDR3aa: CASSLGAGGPTDTQYF
CDR3nt: TGTGCCAGCAGCTTAGGGGCGGGAGGGCCCACAGATACGCAGTATTTT

v_gene: TRBV28
abundance: NA
j_gene: TRBJ2-7
d_gene: NA
CDR3aa: CASSLPPTGPYSYEQYF
CDR3nt: TGTGCCAGCAGTCTCCCCCCGACAGGTCCGTACTCCTACGAGCAGTACTTC

v_gene: TRBV11-2
abundance: NA
j_gene: TRBJ2-3
d_gene: NA
CDR3aa: CASSLRAGRKDTQYF
CDR3nt: TGTGCCAGCAGCTTAAGGGCAGGGAGGAAAGATACGCAGTATTTT

v_gene: TRBV30
abundance: NA
j_gene: TRBJ1-2
d_gene: TRBD1
CDR3aa: CAWSVGTGLGGYTF
CDR3nt: TGTGCCTGGAGTGTGGGGACAGGGTTAGGGGGCTACACCTTC

v_gene: TRBV10-3
abundance: few
j_gene: TRBJ1-5
d_gene: NA
CDR3aa: CAISVAGYQPQHF
CDR3nt: TGTGCCATCAGTGTCGCAGGTTATCAGCCCCAGCATTTT

v_gene: TRBV19
abundance: NA
j_gene: TRBJ2-1
d_gene: TRBD2
CDR3aa: CASSRSGRGSYNEQFF
CDR3nt: TGTGCCAGTAGCCGTAGCGGGAGAGGATCCTACAATGAGCAGTTCTTC

v_gene: TRBV10-3
abundance: NA
j_gene: TRBJ1-4
d_gene: NA
CDR3aa: CAISEMGPTATNEKLFF
CDR3nt: TGTGCCATCAGTGAGATGGGGCCCACTGCAACTAATGAAAAACTGTTTTTT

v_gene: TRBV7-2
abundance: few
j_gene: TRBJ2-3
d_gene: TRBD2
CDR3aa: CASSFRGGASTDTQYF
CDR3nt: TGTGCCAGCAGCTTTCGCGGGGGGGCTTCGACAGATACGCAGTATTTT